This T cell receptor beta chain emerged from a study of control samples from healthy donors and cancer patients (dated by TCRdb to the early 2020s). Worth noting for this clone: This receptor's antigen is unknown. The record has no base qualities; no much larger clone is one base away.

From its cysteine to its phenylalanine, the CDR3 spans 13 amino acids. The entry retains the CDR3 DNA only, 39 bases that are in frame from base 1. CDR1 SNHLY and CDR2 FYNNEI were looked up in the germline V gene. V and J lose 5 bases and 2 bases, and a span of 9 bases separates them. Receptors were amplified or captured by the immunoSEQ multiplex PCR assay. Entries here come from immuneACCESS through TCRdb and include only in-frame sequences with V and J called. Some clones fail to appear in such tables; in the studies checked, an unresolved V gene covers under half of the shortfall, and the cause of the remainder is unknown. The table for this sample lists around 71,000 clones; roughly nine tenths of them were counted only once. 0.95% to 1.5% of the sample comes from the top ten.

The sequencing input was PBMCs. This receptor was identified in a woman between 45 and 65 years old with colorectal cancer. This receptor chain uses TRBV2 and TRBJ1-1, with the D segment identity uncertain. The CDR3 here reads CASSSQVNTEAFF. At the DNA level, the sequence is TGTGCCAGCAGTTCTCAGGTAAACACTGAAGCTTTCTTT.